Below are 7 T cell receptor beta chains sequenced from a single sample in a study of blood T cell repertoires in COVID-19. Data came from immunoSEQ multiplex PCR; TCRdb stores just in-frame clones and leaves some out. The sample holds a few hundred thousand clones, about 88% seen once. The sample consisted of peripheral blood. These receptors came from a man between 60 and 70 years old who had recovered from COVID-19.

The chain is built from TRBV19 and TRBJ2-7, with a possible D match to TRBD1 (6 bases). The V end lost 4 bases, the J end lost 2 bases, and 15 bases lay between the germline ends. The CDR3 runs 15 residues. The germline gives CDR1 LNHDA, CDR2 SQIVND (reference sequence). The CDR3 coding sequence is TGTGCCAGTAGTACCACAGGGAAAGCCGCCTACGAGCAGTACTTC. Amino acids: CASSTTGKAAYEQYF.

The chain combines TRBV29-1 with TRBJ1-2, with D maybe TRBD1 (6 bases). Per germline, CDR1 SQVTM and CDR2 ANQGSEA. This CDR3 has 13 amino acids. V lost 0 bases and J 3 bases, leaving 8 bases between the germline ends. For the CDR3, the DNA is TGCAGCGTTGAAGAGGACAGAGACTATGGCTACACCTTC. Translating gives CSVEEDRDYGYTF.

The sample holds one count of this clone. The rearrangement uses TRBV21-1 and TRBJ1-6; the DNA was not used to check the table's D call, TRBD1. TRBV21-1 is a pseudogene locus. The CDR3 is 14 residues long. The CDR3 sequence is CASSPRTATSPLHF. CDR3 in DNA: TGTGCCAGCAGCCCGCGGACAGCGACTTCACCCCTCCACTTT.

CDR3 sequence: CASSRRGDTQYF. The CDR3 DNA reads as TGTGCCAGCTCCCGGCGGGGAGATACGCAGTATTTT. J is TRBJ2-3 and V is TRBV27; D possibly corresponds to TRBD2 (6 bases). V was clipped by 8 bases and J by 5 bases, with 11 bases between them. Looked up from germline, CDR1 is MNHEY and CDR2 is SMNVEV (reference sequence). The CDR3 loop spans 12 amino acids.

The CDR3 region is CASIKRGGPLETQYF. The CDR3 region has the DNA TGTGCCAGCATCAAACGGGGGGGCCCGTTGGAGACCCAGTACTTC. The chain couples TRBV2 to TRBJ2-5, with 8 bases fitting TRBD2. The V gene's germline CDR1 is SNHLY and CDR2 FYNNEI. V was pared by 7 bases and J by 5 bases, with 12 bases of the junction left unmatched. CDR3 length: 15 residues.

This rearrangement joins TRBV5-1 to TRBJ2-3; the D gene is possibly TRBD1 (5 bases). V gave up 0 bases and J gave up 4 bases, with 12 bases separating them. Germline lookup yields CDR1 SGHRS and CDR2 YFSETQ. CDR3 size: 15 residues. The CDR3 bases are TGCGCCAGCAGCTTGGGGGGCAGAATGTCAGATACGCAGTATTTT. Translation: CASSLGGRMSDTQYF. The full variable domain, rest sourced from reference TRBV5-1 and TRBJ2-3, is KAGVTQTPRYLIKTRGQQVTLSCSPISGHRSVSWYQQTPGQGLQFLFEYFSETQRNKGNFPGRFSGRQFSNSRSEMNVSTLELGDSALYLCASSLGGRMSDTQYFGPGTRLTVL.

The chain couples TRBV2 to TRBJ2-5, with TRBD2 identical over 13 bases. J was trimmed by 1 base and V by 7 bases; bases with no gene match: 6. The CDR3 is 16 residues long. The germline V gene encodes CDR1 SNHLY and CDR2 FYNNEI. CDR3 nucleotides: TGTGCCAGCACCGGACTAGCGGGGGCCACCCAAGAGACCCAGTACTTC. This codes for CASTGLAGATQETQYF. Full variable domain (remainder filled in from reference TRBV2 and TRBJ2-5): EPEVTQTPSHQVTQMGQEVILRCVPISNHLYFYWYRQILGQKVEFLVSFYNNEISEKSEIFDDQFSVERPDGSNFTLKIRSTKLEDSAMYFCASTGLAGATQETQYFGPGTRLLVL.